This TCR beta chain was sequenced during a study of identical twins. Study observations and caveats: Excess twin sharing in beta out-of-frame sequences was weaker.

TCRdb re-called the 5' RACE reads with MiXCR, one entry per CDR3 protein. This table has approximately 700,000 distinct CDR3 sequences, 15% to 20% appearing once. This clonotype was recorded a few times. Antigen: not known. The V gene's germline CDR1 is SGHVS and CDR2 FQNEAQ. CDR3 length: 13 amino acids. Trimming took 5 bases from V and 7 from J, leaving 12 bases between them. The data also belong to a second study, concerning T cells expressing NK-cell markers.

Sequenced: PBMCs. V gene TRBV7-8 combines with J gene TRBJ2-1; D unresolved. This sequence originates from a woman between 18 and 30 years old in good health. CDR3: CASSPRVVNEQFF. In DNA form, the CDR3 reads TGTGCCAGCAGCCCCAGAGTAGTTAATGAGCAGTTCTTC. Complete variable domain (other parts from reference TRBV7-8 and TRBJ2-1): GAGVSQSPRYKVAKRGQDVALRCDPISGHVSLFWYQQALGQGPEFLTYFQNEAQLDKSGLPSDRFFAERPEGSVSTLKIQRTQQEDSAVYLCASSPRVVNEQFFGPGTRLTVL.